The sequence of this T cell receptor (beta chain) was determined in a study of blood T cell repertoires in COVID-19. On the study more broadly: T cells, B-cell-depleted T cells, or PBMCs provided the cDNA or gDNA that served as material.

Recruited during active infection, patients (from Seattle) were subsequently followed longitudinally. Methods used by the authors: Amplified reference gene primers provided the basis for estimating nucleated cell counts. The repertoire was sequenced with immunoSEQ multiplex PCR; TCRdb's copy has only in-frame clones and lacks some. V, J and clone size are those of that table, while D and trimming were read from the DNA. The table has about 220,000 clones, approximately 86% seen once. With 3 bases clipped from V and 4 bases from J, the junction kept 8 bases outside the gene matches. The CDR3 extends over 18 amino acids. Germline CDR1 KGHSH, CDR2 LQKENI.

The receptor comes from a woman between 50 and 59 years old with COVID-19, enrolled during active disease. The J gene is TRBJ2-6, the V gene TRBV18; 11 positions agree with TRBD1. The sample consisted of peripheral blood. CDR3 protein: CASSPRGQGASGANVLTF. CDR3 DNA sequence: TGTGCCAGCTCACCCCGCGGACAGGGGGCGTCCGGGGCCAACGTCCTGACTTTC.